This TCR beta chain was captured by sequencing in a study of blood T cell repertoires in COVID-19 (dated by TCRdb to about 2020). The study in broad terms: Collaborator samples came from the United States, Italy and Spain and covered acute and convalescent phases of COVID-19. The material from the prospective study consisted of cDNA or gDNA derived from T cells, B-cell-depleted T cells, or PBMCs. The dataset comprised deeply sampled blood TCRbeta repertoires from subjects exposed to, actively infected with, or recovered from COVID-19. The repertoires were released in a freely available public database meant as a resource for research on the immune response to SARS-CoV-2. Samples were obtained from the ongoing ImmuneRACE study (first 160 participants) and from 950 to 1,500 subjects provided by 6 global collaborators. A de-identified subject ID, COVID-19 status, age in years and sex were almost always included in the sample metadata. Where HLA class I and class II types were available, the types were taken from metadata supplied by the sample provider, not from assay-based typing. Here is what the overall study found, with its caveats: The amount of clinical and demographic metadata varied by source and participant and was provided uncurated.

Whole blood was collected in K2EDTA tubes by collaborating institutions according to the institutions' own protocols. For TCRbeta analysis, collaborators shipped samples in one of three forms: frozen whole blood, isolated PBMCs, or DNA extracted from either of those sample types. Regarding this clone: Its recognized antigen is unknown. There are no base qualities to consult, and no much larger clone falls within one base.

The cysteine opens and the phenylalanine closes a CDR3 of 15 amino acids. Left in the record is the CDR3 DNA by itself, 45 bases read in frame from the first base. The germline V gene sets CDR1 to SNHLY and CDR2 to FYNNEI. V is reduced by 2 bases and J by 7 bases, leaving a spacing of 15 bases between them. TCRbeta CDR3 regions were amplified from genomic DNA by means of the immunoSEQ Assay, a bias-controlled multiplex PCR. In the paper's pipeline: Within the assay, amplification of reference gene primers was used to estimate how many nucleated cells each sample contained. To quantify the absolute abundance of each unique TCRbeta CDR3 rearrangement, sequence reads were collapsed and filtered. For each sample, productive Simpson clonality was calculated by taking the square root of Simpson's diversity index across productive rearrangements. The table was pulled from immuneACCESS by TCRdb, which kept in-frame rearrangements only. Such tables lose some clones; where checked, under half of the loss comes from unresolved V genes, and the rest has no known cause. The V and J calls and clone size come from that table; D and trimming were worked out from the DNA. The sample yields 65,000 to 80,000 clones; 88% were counted once. Of the sample, 2.5% to 3% falls within the top ten clones.

The V and J genes are TRBV2 and TRBJ2-1; the D segment could be TRBD2, given 5 matching bases. This clonotype was obtained from an older man with active or convalescent COVID-19. Sequencing was performed on peripheral blood. The CDR3 protein sequence reads: CASSEFSASRNEQFF. Read as DNA, the sequence is TGTGCCAGCAGTGAATTTAGCGCATCTAGGAATGAGCAGTTCTTC.